This is a list of T cell receptor beta chains from one sample in a study of blood T cell repertoires in COVID-19. Generated by immunoSEQ multiplex PCR, the TCRdb table keeps only in-frame clones and is missing some. The repertoire consists of about 160,000 clones, with approximately 91% occurring once and the leading ten covering roughly 2.3%. The specimen was peripheral blood. These receptors were collected from a man aged 18 to 30 with acute or convalescent COVID-19. Both conserved end residues are trimmed from each CDR3.

v_call cdr3_aa
TRBV19 ASSSSSGNTIY
TRBV3-1/TRBV3-2 ASSETMGQPQH
TRBV18 ASSPVTEGNTIY
TRBV27 ARTGGRNEKLF
TRBV10-1 ASSPVPAGEGGELF
TRBV14 ASSAEMANTEAF
TRBV6-5 ASTPPGQGGRGYT
TRBV27 ASSLRQVNYGYT
TRBV18 ASSLQGGTEAF
TRBV7-2 ASSLSGTNNQPQH
TRBV27 ASSSGTGYQPQH
TRBV28 ASSTRRGQGSYGYT
TRBV9 ASSVGEAAYEQY
TRBV18 ASSPQSGRNTEAF
TRBV9 ASEKQGTQY
TRBV11-2 ASSTWTSGGGQETQY
TRBV5-4 ASSPGGGMGETQY
TRBV2 ASMGDSGEQETQY
TRBV6-6 ASSAGTGVIEQF
TRBV28 ASQSGGNTEAF
TRBV9 ASSVFRVSDTGELF
TRBV18 ASSPETSGRTGELF